These 13 T cell receptor beta chains were sequenced from one sample in a study of CXCR3-negative and CXCR3-positive naive CD8 T cells. UMI labels and 5' RACE were used to prepare the TRB cDNA libraries. After re-calling the 5' RACE reads, TCRdb lists one entry per CDR3 protein, DNA absent. The specimen's table records roughly 89,000 distinct CDR3 sequences. Sample: naive CXCR3- CD8+ T cells from blood. Stated subset: CD45RO-CCR7+CD27+CD95- naive CD8+ T cells lacking CXCR3 (TNR3-). These receptor sequences come from a human donor in good health. Some clones in this sample may be carry-over from other donors' samples.

The V gene is TRBV4-2, the J gene TRBJ2-7; the TRBD1 assignment by TCRdb is unverifiable without DNA. This CDR3 contains 17 residues. CDR1 and CDR2 from the germline V gene are LGHNA and YNFKEQ. CDR3 amino acids: CASSQDAGDRVPYEQYF.

The chain couples TRBV5-4 to TRBJ1-1; TCRdb designates TRBD1, a call that cannot be tested without DNA. Germline-derived CDR1 and CDR2 are SGHNT and YYREEE (reference sequence). The CDR3 spans 18 residues. This CDR3 is CASSPTTFDRGGLTEAFF.

CDR3 protein: CASIGISYEQYF. The V and J genes are TRBV2 and TRBJ2-7. CDR3 length: 12 amino acids. Germline V gene data show CDR1 as SNHLY and CDR2 as FYNNEI.

The chain combines TRBV6-4 with TRBJ2-3; TCRdb gives TRBD2 as the D gene, but with no DNA this cannot be confirmed. This CDR3 is 16 amino acids long. Germline V lookup: CDR1 MRHNA, CDR2 SNTAGT. CDR3 amino acids: CASSPLAGGRPDTQYF.

The chain joins TRBV5-1 to TRBJ2-1; TCRdb reports TRBD2, a call that lacks DNA to check it against. Germline V CDR1 and CDR2: SGHRS, YFSETQ. CDR3 length equals 18 residues. CDR3 sequence: CASSNGTSGLVGVDEQFF.

The chain recombines TRBV10-3 with TRBJ2-7. The CDR3 consists of 12 residues. The germline V gene has CDR1 ENHRY and CDR2 SYGVKD. CDR3 sequence reads: CAISEGSYEQYF.

The chain joins TRBV4-2 to TRBJ2-7. CDR1 and CDR2 from the germline V gene are LGHNA and YNFKEQ. The CDR3 loop spans 16 amino acids. CDR3 protein: CASSQDPQSPSYEQYF.

V and J are TRBV7-6 and TRBJ1-1; the TRBD1 assignment by TCRdb is unverifiable without DNA. Germline V gives CDR1 SGHVS, CDR2 FNYEAQ. This CDR3 is built from 15 residues. The CDR3 sequence: CASSLGQGLNTEAFF.

The V and J genes are TRBV29-1 and TRBJ2-2. Per the germline V gene, CDR1 is SQVTM and CDR2 is ANQGSEA. The CDR3 loop spans 11 amino acids. The CDR3 loop reads CSVVVTGELFF.

The chain combines TRBV11-2 with TRBJ2-7; TCRdb designates TRBD2, a call that cannot be tested without DNA. Germline V gives CDR1 SGHAT, CDR2 FQNNGV. The CDR3 is 17 residues long. CDR3 loop: CASSFWASGGSSYEQYF.

The chain carries TRBV29-1 and TRBJ1-2. There are 12 residues in the CDR3. Per the germline V gene, CDR1 is SQVTM and CDR2 is ANQGSEA. The CDR3 region is CSVEDRVYGYTF.

This chain uses TRBV7-3 with TRBJ1-1. The CDR3 covers 13 residues. CDR1 and CDR2 (germline): SGHTA, FQGTGA. The CDR3 spells CASSLNSDSEAFF. Full variable domain (remainder filled in from reference TRBV7-3 and TRBJ1-1): GAGVSQTPSNKVTEKGKYVELRCDPISGHTALYWYRQSLGQGPEFLIYFQGTGAADDSGLPNDRFFAVRPEGSVSTLKIQRTERGDSAVYLCASSLNSDSEAFFGQGTRLTVV.

The CDR3 loop reads CASSLDDFSGSSEQYF. The chain has TRBV7-6 and TRBJ2-7; TCRdb's D call of TRBD2 is untestable without DNA. This CDR3 spans 16 amino acids. Germline assignment: CDR1 SGHVS and CDR2 FNYEAQ.